The 2 T cell receptor beta chains given below trace back to one sample, sequenced in a study of cytomegalovirus exposure and HLA in healthy donors. The PCR was carried out with 60 Vbeta primers and 13 Jbeta primers. The data were produced by immunoSEQ multiplex PCR, yet TCRdb's version contains in-frame clones alone and is incomplete. The sample has roughly 120,000 clones; 80% to 85% are singletons. Sequenced: PBMCs. These receptors all come from a man aged 25 to 40 in good health and CMV-seropositive.

This chain connects TRBV7-9 to TRBJ1-4; maybe TRBD1 (6 bases). Germline-derived CDR1 and CDR2 are SEHNR and FQNEAQ (reference sequence). CDR3 length: 15 residues. Trimming removed 5 bases from V and 6 bases from J, with 16 bases in between. In DNA, the CDR3 is TGTGCCAGCAGCCCTGACGACAGGTCCCATGAAAAACTGTTTTTT. As protein: CASSPDDRSHEKLFF.

The rearrangement uses TRBV14 and TRBJ2-3, with D unclear. V lost 1 base, J lost 4 bases, and 21 bases lay in between. Germline CDR1 is SGHDN and CDR2 is FVKESK. This CDR3 region has 18 residues. CDR3 DNA: TGTGCCAGCAGCCAAGGAACGTCTCCGGGTAGTTTTGCAGATACGCAGTATTTT. This encodes CASSQGTSPGSFADTQYF.